These T cell receptor beta chains were read from a single sample in a study of neurological immune-mediated disorders. TCRdb reprocessed the 5' RACE reads with MiXCR, giving one entry per CDR3 protein. The data show around 61,000 distinct CDR3 sequences, with roughly 5% seen just once and approximately 5.6% held by the top ten. The sample was PBMCs. These receptors were obtained from a human donor with multiple sclerosis. The donor label of this sample is uncertain. CDR3s include the opening cysteine and the closing phenylalanine or tryptophan. Fields, in order: J gene, V gene, CDR3 protein.

>TRBJ1-4|TRBV12-3/TRBV12-4
CASKNGKLFF
>TRBJ2-5|TRBV5-1
CASSTLVAGETQYF
>TRBJ1-1|TRBV5-1
CASSPTGLNTEAFF
>TRBJ2-1|TRBV7-8
CASSLGGPGSYNEQFF
>TRBJ2-7|TRBV29-1
CSVDRQGADEQYF
>TRBJ2-1|TRBV7-7
CASALGTGGRNDQFF
>TRBJ2-6|TRBV7-8
CASRQYRGRIGGANVLTF
>TRBJ1-2|TRBV20-1
CSARVWTGAPYPYGYTF
>TRBJ1-2|TRBV3-1
CASSQDGRGAANYGYTF
>TRBJ2-4|TRBV2
CASSDPGAKNIQYF
>TRBJ1-1|TRBV20-1
CSAYRGYYTEAFF
>TRBJ2-2|TRBV5-1
CASSLDRGTTGELFF
>TRBJ2-7|TRBV5-1
CASSPGQVYEQYF
>TRBJ2-7|TRBV12-3/TRBV12-4
CATQFRLAGGQGYEQYF
>TRBJ2-1|TRBV5-1
CASSLRGSGVNEQFF
>TRBJ1-5|TRBV6-5
CASSYDGSYQPQHF
>TRBJ2-7|TRBV12-3/TRBV12-4
CASSKGQGVSYEQYF
>TRBJ2-3|TRBV20-1
CSARRPSTDTQYF
>TRBJ2-3|TRBV2
CASKGLAGGLTDTQYF
>TRBJ1-2|TRBV12-3/TRBV12-4
CASSFREYGYTF
>TRBJ1-4|TRBV12-3/TRBV12-4
CASSPFGGEKLFF
>TRBJ1-1|TRBV6-5
CASSPGGGTEAFF
>TRBJ2-5|TRBV20-1
CSAGGETQYF
>TRBJ2-3|TRBV5-6
CASSWGTDTQYF
>TRBJ1-2|TRBV29-1
CSAVGQSYGYTF
>TRBJ1-1|TRBV5-1
CASSLTGSMNTEAFF
>TRBJ2-3|TRBV5-1
CASSPERGTDTQYF
>TRBJ2-5|TRBV5-6
CASSLEAYVQETQYF
>TRBJ2-5|TRBV5-1
CASSPESLAGGFETQYF
>TRBJ2-7|TRBV20-1
CSAREGTGPYEQYF
>TRBJ2-7|TRBV5-1
CASSLPTSGVPYEQYF
>TRBJ2-7|TRBV27
CASSFQGAGEQYF
>TRBJ1-5|TRBV20-1
CSVAGGGNQPQHF
>TRBJ2-6|TRBV5-1
CASSGQGLGANVLTF
>TRBJ1-4|TRBV5-1
CASSFQGEKEKLFF
>TRBJ1-5|TRBV5-1
CASTYLSNQPQHF
>TRBJ2-2|TRBV24-1
CATSGDRGTNTGELFF
>TRBJ1-2|TRBV5-1
CASSLWGTGVYGYTF
>TRBJ1-2|TRBV20-1
CSARQGGTEGYTF
>TRBJ1-2|TRBV5-1
CASSLAGQGAPTTF
>TRBJ2-1|TRBV5-1
CASSFGQGSAYNEQFF
>TRBJ1-1|TRBV20-1
CSAKSSTGTYRTEAFF
>TRBJ1-1|TRBV7-2
CASSLAGFEAFF
>TRBJ2-5|TRBV29-1
CSVVGTKETQYF
>TRBJ2-7|TRBV7-9
CASRCGGAYEQYF
>TRBJ1-4|TRBV7-8
CASSLIGIGGLEKLFF
>TRBJ1-2|TRBV27
CASSSSQVFGYGYTF
>TRBJ2-5|TRBV5-5
CASSLAVHQETQYF
>TRBJ2-5|TRBV20-1
CSAVPGHQYQETQYF
>TRBJ2-3|TRBV5-1
CASSLAESTDTQYF
>TRBJ2-1|TRBV7-9
CASSSKGWDRAVNEQFF
>TRBJ2-7|TRBV20-1
CSGGHGSYEQYF
>TRBJ2-7|TRBV4-1
CASSQDFGTGIWQYF